The 27 T cell receptor beta chains below all came from one sample that was sequenced in a study of vaccination and CD4 T cells after COVID-19. Treatment defined: roughly ten-day PBMC culture with coronavirus spike peptide pools or control peptides (ViraFEST assay). Sequence data for DNA of cultured CD4+ T cells were generated by the Oncomine TCR Beta short-read assay. TCRdb reprocessed the PCR reads via MiXCR and lists one record per CDR3 protein. The table shows about 15,000 distinct CDR3 sequences, with 40% to 65% occurring only once. Their antigens are not known. The material was CD4+ T cells from blood, cultured in vitro, obtained before SARS-CoV-2 vaccination. These receptors all come from a human donor who had recovered from COVID-19.

This clonotype occurred a few times. The chain combines TRBV9 with TRBJ2-5; TRBD1 matches at 8 bases. V trimming: 4 bases; J trimming: 5 bases; junction bases outside the gene matches: 7. The CDR3 length is 14 residues. Germline assignment: CDR1 SGDLS and CDR2 YYNGEE. DNA for the CDR3: TGTGCCAGCAGCCCTACAGGGGGGTCGGAGACCCAGTACTTC. Its translation: CASSPTGGSETQYF.

The chain recombines TRBV29-1 with TRBJ2-1; either TRBD1 or TRBD2 may fit D (5 bases each). V lost 4 bases and J 8 bases, leaving 6 bases between the germline ends. The V gene's germline CDR1 is SQVTM and CDR2 ANQGSEA. This CDR3 is 10 amino acids long. The CDR3 sequence is CSVGDDEQFF. As DNA, the CDR3 is TGCAGCGTTGGGGACGATGAGCAGTTCTTC.

The V gene is TRBV19, the J gene TRBJ2-5, with D unclear. There are 13 residues in the CDR3. The germline V gene encodes CDR1 LNHDA and CDR2 SQIVND (reference sequence). The germline V and J ends were trimmed by 3 bases and 2 bases, with 7 bases remaining between them. The CDR3 reads CASSMVVQETQYF. As DNA, the CDR3 is TGTGCCAGTAGTATGGTAGTTCAAGAGACCCAGTACTTC.

The chain couples TRBV20-1 to TRBJ2-1; TRBD1 agrees at 9 bases. Germline V gives CDR1 DFQATT, CDR2 SNEGSKA (reference sequence). This CDR3 is 14 amino acids long. V lost 1 base to trimming and J lost 8 bases; unmatched junction nucleotides: 6. CDR3 region: CSARAGTGKYEQFF. DNA of the CDR3: TGCAGTGCTAGAGCCGGGACAGGGAAGTATGAGCAGTTCTTC.

This rearrangement joins TRBV7-8 to TRBJ2-1, with TRBD2 identical over 10 bases. With 5 bases clipped from V and 1 base from J, the junction kept 5 bases outside the gene matches. The CDR3 sequence is 16 residues long. Germline loops: CDR1 SGHVS, CDR2 FQNEAQ. In DNA, the CDR3 is TGTGCCAGCAGCGGCCCGGGACTAGCGTCCTACAATGAGCAGTTCTTC. Encoded protein: CASSGPGLASYNEQFF.

This clonotype was counted a few times. The genes are TRBV11-3 and TRBJ2-1; 7 bases fit TRBD2. CDR1 is SGHNT, CDR2 YENEEA, per germline. The CDR3 loop spans 15 amino acids. The trim removed 5 bases at V and 3 bases at J, leaving 7 bases unmatched. The CDR3 region has the DNA TGTGCCAGCAGCCCCACAGCGGGAAGCTACAATGAGCAGTTCTTC. It translates to CASSPTAGSYNEQFF.

The chain employs TRBV28 and TRBJ2-5; TRBD2 matches at 13 bases. This CDR3 spans 18 amino acids. Germline values: CDR1 MDHEN, CDR2 SYDVKM. V lost 2 bases and J lost 4; bases outside the gene matches: 10. CDR3: CASSLLTGLAGVVETQYF. CDR3 nucleotides: TGTGCCAGCAGTTTACTCACAGGACTAGCGGGAGTAGTAGAGACCCAGTACTTC.

This rearrangement joins TRBV6-1 to TRBJ1-1; no clear D gene. Germline CDR1 reads MNHNS; CDR2 reads SASEGT. V lost 0 bases and J 4 bases, leaving 12 bases between the germline ends. This CDR3 spans 15 amino acids. CDR3: CASSEATWLRTEAFF. CDR3 in DNA: TGTGCCAGCAGTGAAGCGACCTGGCTTCGCACTGAAGCTTTCTTT.

V and J are TRBV6-1 and TRBJ1-5; no definite D call. Looked up from germline, CDR1 is MNHNS and CDR2 is SASEGT. V lost 0 bases and J lost 2, with 2 bases in between. The CDR3 runs 13 residues. CDR3 bases: TGTGCCAGCAGTGAAGCGGGCAATCAGCCCCAGCATTTT. It is translated as CASSEAGNQPQHF.

V gene TRBV7-8 combines with J gene TRBJ1-3; a possible D gene is TRBD1 (5 bases). V shed 5 bases and J shed 4 bases, with 15 bases lying between them. Germline V gene lookup returns CDR1 SGHVS and CDR2 FQNEAQ. This CDR3 has 15 residues. CDR3 amino acids: CASSLGETRGNTIYF. CDR3 DNA: TGTGCCAGCAGCCTGGGGGAGACGAGGGGAAACACCATATATTTT.

This chain links TRBV7-9 with TRBJ1-6; D gene unclear. The V and J ends lost 3 bases and 8 bases respectively, with 8 bases between them. The length of the CDR3 is 13 residues. The germline gives CDR1 SEHNR, CDR2 FQNEAQ (reference sequence). The CDR3: CASSFSDDSPLHF. The DNA for the CDR3 is TGTGCCAGCAGCTTTTCTGATGATTCACCCCTCCACTTT.

This chain uses TRBV21-1 with TRBJ1-5. TRBV21-1 is a known pseudogene. The CDR3 consists of 18 residues. CDR3 protein: CASSHRGRSPHSNQPQHF. The CDR3 coding sequence is TGTGCCAGCAGCCATAGGGGGAGGAGTCCGCATAGCAATCAGCCCCAGCATTTT.

The chain has TRBV19 and TRBJ1-2; D remains ambiguous. Germline V gene sequence: CDR1 LNHDA, CDR2 SQIVND (reference sequence). The V end lost 3 bases, the J end lost 0 bases, and 5 bases lay between the germline ends. The CDR3 is 13 amino acids. The CDR3 reads CASSIEANYGYTF. CDR3 nucleotide sequence: TGTGCCAGTAGTATCGAAGCTAACTATGGCTACACCTTC.

V gene TRBV7-8 combines with J gene TRBJ2-1; D ambiguous. Per the germline V gene, CDR1 is SGHVS and CDR2 is FQNEAQ. The CDR3 length is 11 residues. V lost 5 bases to trimming and J lost 5 bases, with 4 bases between them. DNA of the CDR3: TGTGCCAGCAGCCACAACAATGAGCAGTTCTTC. It encodes CASSHNNEQFF.

The rearrangement joins TRBV20-1 to TRBJ2-3, with 11 bases lining up with TRBD2. CDR1 is DFQATT, CDR2 SNEGSKA, per germline (reference sequence). The CDR3 has 15 residues. V dropped 3 bases and J dropped 5; count of bases not matched to a gene: 7. Here the CDR3 DNA reads TGCAGTGCTAGGGGTAGCGGGAGGGCCGAAGATACGCAGTATTTT. Amino acids: CSARGSGRAEDTQYF.

V is TRBV6-4 and J is TRBJ2-5; perhaps D is TRBD1 or TRBD2 (7 bases each). This CDR3 is 14 amino acids long. Germline V lookup: CDR1 MRHNA, CDR2 SNTAGT. V lost 8 bases to trimming and J lost 6 bases, with 19 bases between them. The CDR3 loop reads CASSPRGGGKTQYF. CDR3 sequence (DNA): TGTGCCAGCTCCCCCAGGGGGGGGGGGAAGACCCAGTACTTC.

This clonotype appeared a few times. This chain links TRBV30 with TRBJ1-1, with 8 bases aligning to TRBD1. Looked up from germline, CDR1 is GTSNPN and CDR2 is SVGIG (reference sequence). This CDR3 is built from 13 residues. V shed 4 bases and J 3 bases; nucleotides not matched to a gene: 4. CDR3 bases: TGTGCCTGGACAGGGGGCAGGGACACTGAAGCTTTCTTT. Its translation: CAWTGGRDTEAFF.

The chain couples TRBV19 to TRBJ2-5, with 9 bases aligning to TRBD1. The CDR3 totals 16 residues. The V segment lost 6 bases and the J segment 3 bases; nucleotides outside the gene matches: 11. Germline CDR1 LNHDA, CDR2 SQIVND (reference sequence). The chain's CDR3 is CASSPGTGLGKETQYF. The CDR3 DNA is TGTGCCAGTAGCCCCGGGACAGGGCTTGGTAAAGAGACCCAGTACTTC. The variable domain in full, completed from reference TRBV19 and TRBJ2-5, reads DGGITQSPKYLFRKEGQNVTLSCEQNLNHDAMYWYRQDPGQGLRLIYYSQIVNDFQKGDIAEGYSVSREKKESFPLTVTSAQKNPTAFYLCASSPGTGLGKETQYFGPGTRLLVL.

This clonotype was seen a few times. V gene TRBV27 combines with J gene TRBJ2-1; 12 bases map to TRBD2. CDR3 length equals 15 residues. Germline values: CDR1 MNHEY, CDR2 SMNVEV (reference sequence). V shed 6 bases, J shed 3 bases, and the junction held 3 bases outside the gene matches. This chain's CDR3 is CASRRLAGVYNEQFF. CDR3 DNA: TGTGCCAGCAGGAGACTAGCGGGGGTCTACAATGAGCAGTTCTTC.

CDR3 amino acids: CASSFPSDRVPDTQYF. CDR3 nucleotide sequence: TGTGCCAGCAGTTTCCCCTCGGACAGGGTACCAGATACGCAGTATTTT. The J gene is TRBJ2-3, the V gene TRBV28; TRBD1 matches at 8 bases. The ends lost 3 bases at V and 4 bases at J; junction bases unmatched: 9. CDR1 MDHEN and CDR2 SYDVKM come from the germline V gene. The CDR3 totals 16 residues.

CDR3 region: CASSTRTGTGGSGYTF. CDR3 bases: TGTGCCAGCAGTACCCGTACCGGGACAGGGGGCTCAGGCTACACCTTC. The chain couples TRBV6-1 to TRBJ1-2; 12 positions agree with TRBD1. V lost 5 bases and J lost 8; bases outside the gene matches: 12. The germline gives CDR1 MNHNS, CDR2 SASEGT. This CDR3 is 16 amino acids long.

The chain joins TRBV20-1 to TRBJ1-5; weak D call: TRBD1 (5 bases). CDR3 length equals 13 residues. Germline lookup yields CDR1 DFQATT and CDR2 SNEGSKA (reference sequence). V was cut by 3 bases and J by 4 bases, with 10 bases left in between. CDR3 protein: CSASRGTNQPQHF. CDR3 bases: TGCAGTGCTAGTCGGGGGACGAATCAGCCCCAGCATTTT.

This chain joins TRBV24-1 and TRBJ1-2, with a tentative D call TRBD1 (6 bases). The germline V and J ends were trimmed by 5 bases and 1 base, with 10 bases remaining between them. The germline V gene encodes CDR1 KGHDR and CDR2 SFDVKD. The CDR3 spans 14 residues. The CDR3 DNA sequence: TGTGCCACCAGTGGACAGGAGGATAACTATGGCTACACCTTC. Its translation is CATSGQEDNYGYTF.

The chain couples TRBV2 to TRBJ2-2; D may be TRBD2 (6 bases). CDR1 is SNHLY and CDR2 is FYNNEI in the germline V gene. This CDR3 is built from 14 residues. The V end was cut by 6 bases, the J end by 5 bases, with 13 bases between. The CDR3 coding sequence is TGTGCCAGCAGACAAGGCGGAGGGACCGGGGAGCTGTTTTTT. This encodes CASRQGGGTGELFF.

The rearrangement links TRBV19 to TRBJ2-2; tentative D call: TRBD2 (5 bases). Germline-derived CDR1 and CDR2 are LNHDA and SQIVND (reference sequence). V gave up 2 bases and J gave up 11 bases, with 9 bases separating them. CDR3 length: 12 residues. The CDR3 reads CASSIQRGELFF. The DNA for the CDR3 is TGTGCCAGTAGTATACAACGGGGTGAGCTGTTTTTT.

This clonotype has a single count. The chain recombines TRBV20-1 with TRBJ1-1, with D unresolved. The ends were cut back, 0 bases at V and 4 bases at J, with 12 bases in the middle. This CDR3 has 14 residues. CDR1 DFQATT and CDR2 SNEGSKA come from the germline V gene (reference sequence). In nucleotides, the CDR3 is TGCAGTGCTAGAGATGGTAAAGGGATCACTGAAGCTTTCTTT. Translating it yields CSARDGKGITEAFF.

This clonotype is categorized as large. The chain has TRBV7-9 and TRBJ2-3, with TRBD2 matching over 8 bases. The CDR3 loop spans 15 amino acids. Germline CDR1 and CDR2: SEHNR and FQNEAQ (reference sequence). Unmatched junction bases numbered 5, after V lost 3 bases and J lost 3 bases. This CDR3 is CASSFGLAQTDTQYF. Here the CDR3 DNA reads TGTGCCAGCAGCTTCGGACTAGCTCAGACAGATACGCAGTATTTT.